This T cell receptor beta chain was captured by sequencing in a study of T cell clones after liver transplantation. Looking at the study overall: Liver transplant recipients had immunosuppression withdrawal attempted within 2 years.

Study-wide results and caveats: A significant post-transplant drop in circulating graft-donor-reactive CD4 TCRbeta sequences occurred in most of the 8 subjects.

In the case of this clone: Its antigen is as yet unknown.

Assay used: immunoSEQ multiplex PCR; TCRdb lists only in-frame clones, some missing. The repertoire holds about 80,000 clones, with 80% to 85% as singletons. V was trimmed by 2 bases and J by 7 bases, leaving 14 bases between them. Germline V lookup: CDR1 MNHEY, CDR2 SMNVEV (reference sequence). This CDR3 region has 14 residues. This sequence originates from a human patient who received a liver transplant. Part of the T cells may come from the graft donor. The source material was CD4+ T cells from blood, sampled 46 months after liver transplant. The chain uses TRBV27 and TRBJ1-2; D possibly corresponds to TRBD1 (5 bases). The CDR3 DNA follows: TGTGCCAGCAGTTTACTAGGGGAAGCGGGTGGCTACACCTTC. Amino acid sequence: CASSLLGEAGGYTF.